This T cell receptor (beta chain) was sequenced in a study of technical replicates of blood from several donors. Generated by immunoSEQ multiplex PCR, the TCRdb table keeps only in-frame clones and is missing some. The repertoire consists of more than 55,000 clones, with 92% occurring once and the leading ten covering roughly 0.39%. V was pared by 0 bases and J by 3 bases, with 12 bases between. The CDR3 loop spans 15 amino acids. Germline V CDR1 and CDR2: GTSNPN, SVGIG (reference sequence). This chain links TRBV30 with TRBJ1-5, with no clear D. Sequencing was performed on T cells isolated from PBMCs. The source is a human donor in good health. For the CDR3, the DNA is TGTGCCTGGAGTGTACCCTGGAGGCTCAATCAGCCCCAGCATTTT. It codes for CAWSVPWRLNQPQHF.